The clone carrying this TCR beta chain has more than one count but fewer than ten. The sample belongs to a study of blood T cell repertoires in COVID-19. In germline, CDR1 is MNHEY, CDR2 SVGAGI. The CDR3 length is 14 residues. Trimming took off 5 bases at V and 0 bases at J, with 10 bases between the two ends. Assay: immunoSEQ multiplex PCR; the TCRdb copy retains only in-frame clones and omits some. The table has some 140,000 clones, roughly four fifths seen once. Material for sequencing was PBMCs or T cells enriched from blood (not recorded which). This sequence joins TRBV6-5 and TRBJ1-1; possible D gene TRBD1, 6 bases. The TCR was taken from a man aged 30 to 39 who had recovered from COVID-19. The CDR3 is CASSHRTVNTEAFF. The CDR3, as DNA: TGTGCCAGCAGTCACCGGACAGTGAACACTGAAGCTTTCTTT.